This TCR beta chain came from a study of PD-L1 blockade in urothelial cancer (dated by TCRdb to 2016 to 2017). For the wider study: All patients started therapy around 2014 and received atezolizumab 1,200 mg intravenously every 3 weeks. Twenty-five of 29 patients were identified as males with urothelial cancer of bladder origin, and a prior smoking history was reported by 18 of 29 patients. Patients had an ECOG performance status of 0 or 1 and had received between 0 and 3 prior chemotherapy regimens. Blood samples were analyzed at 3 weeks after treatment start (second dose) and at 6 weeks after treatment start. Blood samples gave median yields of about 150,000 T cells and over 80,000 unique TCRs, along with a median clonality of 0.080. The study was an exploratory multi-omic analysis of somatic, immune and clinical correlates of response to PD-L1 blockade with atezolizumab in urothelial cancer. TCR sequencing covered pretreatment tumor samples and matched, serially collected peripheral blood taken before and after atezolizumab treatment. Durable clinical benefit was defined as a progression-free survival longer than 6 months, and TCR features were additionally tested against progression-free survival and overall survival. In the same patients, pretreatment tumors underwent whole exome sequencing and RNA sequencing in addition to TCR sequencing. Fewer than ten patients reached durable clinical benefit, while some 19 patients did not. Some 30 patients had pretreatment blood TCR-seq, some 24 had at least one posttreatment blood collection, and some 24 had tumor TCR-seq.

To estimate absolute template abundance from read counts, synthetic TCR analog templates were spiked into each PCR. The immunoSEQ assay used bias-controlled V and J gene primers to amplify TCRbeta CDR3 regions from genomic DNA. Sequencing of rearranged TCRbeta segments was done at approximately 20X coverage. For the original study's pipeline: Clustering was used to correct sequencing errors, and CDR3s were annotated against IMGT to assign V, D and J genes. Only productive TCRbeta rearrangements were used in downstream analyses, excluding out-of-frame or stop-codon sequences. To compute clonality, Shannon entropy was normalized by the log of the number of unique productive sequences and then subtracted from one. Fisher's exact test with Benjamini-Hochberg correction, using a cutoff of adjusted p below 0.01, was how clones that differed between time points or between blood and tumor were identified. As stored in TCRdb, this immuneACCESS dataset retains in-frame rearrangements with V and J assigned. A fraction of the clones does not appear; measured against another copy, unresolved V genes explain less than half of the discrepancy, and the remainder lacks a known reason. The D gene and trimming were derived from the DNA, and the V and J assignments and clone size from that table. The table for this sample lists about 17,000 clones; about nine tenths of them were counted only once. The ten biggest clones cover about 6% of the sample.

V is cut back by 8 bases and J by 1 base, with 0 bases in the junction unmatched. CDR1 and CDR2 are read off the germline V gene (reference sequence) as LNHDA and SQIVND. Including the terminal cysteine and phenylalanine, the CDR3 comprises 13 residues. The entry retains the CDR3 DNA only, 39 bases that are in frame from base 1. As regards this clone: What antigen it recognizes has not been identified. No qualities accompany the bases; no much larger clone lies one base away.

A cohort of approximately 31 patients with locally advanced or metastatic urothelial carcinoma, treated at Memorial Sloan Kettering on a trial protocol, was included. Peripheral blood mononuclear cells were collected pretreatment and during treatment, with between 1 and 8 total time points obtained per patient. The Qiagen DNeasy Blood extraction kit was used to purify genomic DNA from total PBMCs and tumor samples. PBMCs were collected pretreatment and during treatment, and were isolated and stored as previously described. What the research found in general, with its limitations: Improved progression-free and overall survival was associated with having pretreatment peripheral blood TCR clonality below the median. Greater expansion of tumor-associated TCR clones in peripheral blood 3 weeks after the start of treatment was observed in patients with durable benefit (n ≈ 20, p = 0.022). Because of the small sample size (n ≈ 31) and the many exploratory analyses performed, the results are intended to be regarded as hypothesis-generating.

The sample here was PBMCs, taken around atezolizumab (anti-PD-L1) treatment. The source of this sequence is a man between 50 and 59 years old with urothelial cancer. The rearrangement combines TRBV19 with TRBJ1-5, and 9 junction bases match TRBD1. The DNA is TGTGCCAGTGACAGGGGGAGCAATCAGCCCCAGCATTTT. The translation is CASDRGSNQPQHF.